This TCR beta chain was obtained from a study of human T cells and chemical hapten exposure. The J segment lost 3 bases and the V segment lost 5 bases, leaving 5 bases of the junction unmatched. The CDR3 has 14 residues. The germline V gene encodes CDR1 MNHEY and CDR2 SMNVEV (reference sequence). Time point indicated: patch test 1, 2 weeks after DPC sensitization. This sample's treatment: therapeutic diphenylcyclopropenone sensitization with weekly scalp DPC. MiXCR, run by TCRdb on the RACE reads, gives a single entry per CDR3 protein. The sample yields roughly 120,000 distinct CDR3 sequences, about 12% seen once.

The J gene is TRBJ1-1, the V gene TRBV27; TRBD1 agrees at 8 bases. The TCR originated in a woman in her forties or fifties with alopecia areata. Some clones in this sample may be carry-over from other donors' samples. Sequencing was performed on whole blood, taken in connection with sensitization to the hapten diphenylcyclopropenone (DPC). The DNA of the CDR3 is TGTGCCAGCAGTCTTACAGGGGGGCACACTGAAGCTTTCTTT. Protein product: CASSLTGGHTEAFF.